This paragraph covers one TCR beta chain sequence. As yet, its antigen is unknown. These data come from a study of T cells in Graves' hyperthyroidism and ophthalmopathy. RNA transcripts were the template for amplifying TCR beta CDR3 regions. First-round RT-PCR with HTBI primers amplified the TCR CDR3 region. One entry per CDR3 protein, called by TCRdb with MiXCR from the multiplex PCR reads. The table has 600,000 or so distinct CDR3 sequences, 16% seen once. The germline CDR1 and CDR2 sequences are SNHLY and FYNNEI. V was clipped by 6 bases and J by 4 bases; unmatched bases: 5. The CDR3 consists of 15 residues. Study-level findings and limits: Separating ophthalmopathy from stable hyperthyroidism was achieved by a 13 V-J model.

Hyperthyroidism, newly diagnosed and lasting under 2 months, affected patients aged 18 to 65. This clonotype originated in a young woman with Graves' hyperthyroidism. The chain is built from TRBV2 and TRBJ2-1; 11 positions match TRBD1. The sequenced sample was blood. The CDR3: CASRRTGGGYNEQFF. The DNA for the CDR3 is TGTGCCAGCAGGCGGACAGGGGGCGGGTACAATGAGCAGTTCTTC.